This T cell receptor (beta chain) appears in the sequencing data of a study of T-cell memory formation after mild COVID-19. Study-level points and caveats: What remained unconfirmed was the SARS-CoV-2 specificity of second-wave clones peaking on day 37.

TCRdb passed the 5' RACE reads through MiXCR, listing each CDR3 protein once. Of some 86,000 distinct CDR3 sequences listed, roughly 25% are singletons. With regard to this clonotype: The antigen is unknown.

The receptor's source is a man between 18 and 29 years old who had mild COVID-19 (a few samples of this study predate the infection). Cell type and time point are not known. Sample: PBMCs or a T cell subset sorted from them (not recorded which).

The CDR3 is CASSWTGQPPYEQYF. DNA for the CDR3: TGCGCCAGCAGCTGGACGGGACAGCCTCCCTACGAGCAGTACTTC. The chain employs TRBV4-3 and TRBJ2-7; TRBD1 aligns across 7 bases. The CDR3 contains 15 residues. The V gene end was trimmed by 5 bases and the J gene end by 2 bases; junction bases not matched to a gene: 9. The germline CDR1 and CDR2 sequences are LGHNA and YSLEER.